Shown below are 22 T cell receptor beta chains from a single sample sequenced in a study of STAT5B mutations in CD4+ large granular lymphocyte leukemia. The assay was immunoSEQ multiplex PCR, and TCRdb's table has in-frame clones only and misses some. Counted here are 20,000 to 25,000 clones, about 79% occurring once; the ten biggest clones make up 4%. The specimen sequenced was CD4+ T cells from blood buffy coats. Receptors were obtained from a human donor in good health.

This clone has more than one count but fewer than ten. The rearrangement links TRBV6-5 to TRBJ1-3, with D perhaps TRBD1 (6 bases). Germline V gene sequence: CDR1 MNHEY, CDR2 SVGAGI. This CDR3 has 14 residues. Trimming removed 8 bases at V and 0 bases at J, with 11 bases between. This CDR3 reads CASSRGGSGNTIYF. CDR3 sequence (DNA): TGTGCCAGCTCCAGAGGGGGCTCTGGAAACACCATATATTTT.

The rearrangement joins TRBV10-3 to TRBJ2-1; 7 bases map to TRBD1. This CDR3 spans 13 amino acids. Germline values: CDR1 ENHRY, CDR2 SYGVKD. With V trimmed by 11 bases and J by 8 bases, 12 bases remained unmatched. CDR3 bases: TGTGCCGTCCGACAGGGCGGCGGCGATGAGCAGTTCTTC. Amino acids: CAVRQGGGDEQFF.

This clone was seen only a few times. The J gene is TRBJ2-1, the V gene TRBV28; the D call may be TRBD1 or TRBD2 (5 bases each). V was trimmed by 5 bases and J by 15 bases, leaving 17 bases between them. From germline, CDR1 is MDHEN and CDR2 SYDVKM. CDR3 length equals 12 residues. CDR3 protein: CASSGRSIGAFF. CDR3 bases: TGTGCCAGCAGTGGAAGGTCGATCGGGGCGTTCTTC. Using reference TRBV28 and TRBJ2-1 for the parts outside the CDR3, the full variable domain is DVKVTQSSRYLVKRTGEKVFLECVQDMDHENMFWYRQDPGLGLRLIYFSYDVKMKEKGDIPEGYSVSREKKERFSLILESASTNQTSMYLCASSGRSIGAFFGPGTRLTVL.

V is TRBV10-3 and J is TRBJ1-4; no clear D. This CDR3 has 14 residues. V was shortened by 4 bases and J by 6 bases, with 12 bases between the two germline ends. The germline V gene encodes CDR1 ENHRY and CDR2 SYGVKD. CDR3 nucleotide sequence: TGTGCCATCAGTGTGGTGCCGGGAGATGAAAAACTGTTTTTT. This encodes CAISVVPGDEKLFF.

The rearrangement joins TRBV30 to TRBJ2-3; TRBD2 agrees at 8 bases. The CDR3 covers 15 residues. V shed 1 base, J shed 2 bases, and the junction held 5 bases outside the gene matches. Per the germline V gene, CDR1 is GTSNPN and CDR2 is SVGIG (reference sequence). The CDR3 region has the DNA TGTGCCTGGAGTGAGCTAGCGGGCTCCACAGATACGCAGTATTTT. As protein: CAWSELAGSTDTQYF. The whole variable domain, filled in from reference TRBV30 and TRBJ2-3, reads SQTIHQWPATLVQPVGSPLSLECTVEGTSNPNLYWYRQAAGRGLQLLFYSVGIGQISSEVPQNLSASRPQDRQFILSSKKLLLSDSGFYLCAWSELAGSTDTQYFGPGTRLTVL.

Within the sample, this clone is medium-sized. The J gene is TRBJ2-3, the V gene TRBV13, with D perhaps given as TRBD1 or TRBD2 (6 bases each). The CDR3 covers 15 residues. V lost 4 bases and J 5 bases, leaving 16 bases between the germline ends. CDR1 and CDR2 (germline): PRHDT, FYEKMQ (reference sequence). The CDR3 region is CASSYSGGGGDTQYF. CDR3 in DNA: TGTGCCAGCAGCTACTCCGGGGGCGGTGGAGATACGCAGTATTTT.

This clone was seen a single time. J is TRBJ1-2 and V is TRBV30, with TRBD1 matching 7 bases. This CDR3 has 13 residues. V trimming: 1 base; J trimming: 8 bases; junction bases outside the gene matches: 7. Germline V gives CDR1 GTSNPN, CDR2 SVGIG (reference sequence). CDR3: CAWSADREIGYTF. As DNA, the CDR3 is TGTGCCTGGAGTGCTGACAGGGAAATCGGCTACACCTTC. The whole variable domain, remainder taken from reference TRBV30 and TRBJ1-2, is SQTIHQWPATLVQPVGSPLSLECTVEGTSNPNLYWYRQAAGRGLQLLFYSVGIGQISSEVPQNLSASRPQDRQFILSSKKLLLSDSGFYLCAWSADREIGYTFGSGTRLTVV.

The chain has TRBV19 and TRBJ2-1; 7 bases align to TRBD1. The CDR3 has 15 residues. Per the germline V gene, CDR1 is LNHDA and CDR2 is SQIVND (reference sequence). Trimming took 5 bases from V and 3 from J; bases not matched to a gene: 7. The CDR3 reads CASSPPTGNYNEQFF. The CDR3 DNA follows: TGTGCCAGTAGTCCCCCGACAGGGAACTACAATGAGCAGTTCTTC.

The chain combines TRBV10-2 with TRBJ2-7; D is undetermined. With 4 bases removed from V and 1 base from J, the gap between germline ends came to 8 bases. CDR1 is WSHSY and CDR2 is SAAADI in the germline V gene. The CDR3 contains 13 residues. Here the CDR3 DNA reads TGCGCCAGCAGTGTCGGACCTTCCTACGAGCAGTACTTC. This translates into CASSVGPSYEQYF.

V and J are TRBV9 and TRBJ2-5, with a tentative D call TRBD2 (6 bases). This CDR3 spans 14 amino acids. CDR1 is SGDLS and CDR2 is YYNGEE in the germline V gene. V dropped 2 bases and J dropped 3 bases, with 11 bases sitting between them. In DNA, the CDR3 is TGTGCCAGCAGCGTTGGACGGACTAAAGAGACCCAGTACTTC. It translates to CASSVGRTKETQYF.

This sequence joins TRBV21-1 and TRBJ1-1; the table's D call, TRBD1, was not checked against the DNA. TRBV21-1 is termed a pseudogene. This CDR3 has 17 residues. The CDR3 sequence: CASSSWDRAPSNTEAFF. The CDR3 bases are TGTGCCAGCAGCAGCTGGGACAGGGCCCCTTCTAACACTGAAGCTTTCTTT.

This clone was detected once. The rearrangement links TRBV27 to TRBJ1-4; D gene unclear. In germline, CDR1 is MNHEY, CDR2 SMNVEV (reference sequence). This CDR3 has 12 amino acids. The V gene lost 5 bases and the J gene lost 14 bases, with 15 bases spanning the gap. The CDR3 reads CASSQPTGILFF. The CDR3 DNA is TGTGCCAGCAGTCAGCCAACGGGAATCCTGTTTTTT.

V gene TRBV11-3 combines with J gene TRBJ1-1; a weak D match, TRBD1 (5 bases). Trimming took 1 base from V and 6 from J, leaving 12 bases between them. This CDR3 spans 14 amino acids. From germline, CDR1 is SGHNT and CDR2 YENEEA. The CDR3 is CASSLGGKAAEAFF. The CDR3 DNA is TGTGCCAGCAGCTTAGGGGGGAAAGCGGCTGAAGCTTTCTTT.

The V and J genes are TRBV5-4 and TRBJ2-4; D assignment may be TRBD1 or TRBD2 (7 bases each). The CDR3 spans 16 residues. Trimming took 4 bases from V and 5 from J, leaving 19 bases between them. Germline V gene data show CDR1 as SGHNT and CDR2 as YYREEE (reference sequence). Here the CDR3 DNA reads TGTGCCAGCAGCCACCTCGGGTCAGGGGGGGAAAACATTCAGTACTTC. As protein: CASSHLGSGGENIQYF.

CDR3 in DNA: TGTGCCAGCAGCTTAGACGGACAGGGGGTATGGGATGAGCAGTTCTTC. Translating it yields CASSLDGQGVWDEQFF. The V call is TRBV11-3, the J call TRBJ2-1; 10 bases fit TRBD1. CDR1 is SGHNT and CDR2 is YENEEA in the germline V gene. This CDR3 spans 16 amino acids. After removal of 0 bases from V and 8 bases from J, the junction contained 7 bases not matched to a gene.

In this sample, this clone turned up a few times. J is TRBJ2-3 and V is TRBV7-9, with D possibly TRBD2 on 6 matching bases. The CDR3 sequence is 13 residues long. Germline V gives CDR1 SEHNR, CDR2 FQNEAQ (reference sequence). Trimming took 11 bases from V and 6 from J, leaving 18 bases between them. CDR3 amino acids: CACTGDSRDTQYF. The CDR3 DNA reads TGTGCCTGTACGGGGGACTCACGCGATACGCAGTATTTT.

This clone turned up a few times. Here the CDR3 reads CASSRIPAGSGNTIYF. CDR3 nucleotide sequence: TGTGCCAGCAGTCGAATCCCCGCGGGGTCTGGAAACACCATATATTTT. V gene TRBV27 combines with J gene TRBJ1-3; D gene ambiguous. Looked up from germline, CDR1 is MNHEY and CDR2 is SMNVEV (reference sequence). V gave up 5 bases and J gave up 1 base, with 15 bases separating them. The CDR3 extends over 16 amino acids.

V and J are TRBV11-3 and TRBJ2-6, with unresolved D. Germline lookup yields CDR1 SGHNT and CDR2 YENEEA. CDR3 length: 14 amino acids. With 4 bases removed from V and 0 bases from J, the gap between germline ends came to 4 bases. The CDR3 reads CASSSLSGANVLTF. The CDR3 nucleotides are TGTGCCAGCAGCTCGCTCTCTGGGGCCAACGTCCTGACTTTC.

This clone was seen a single time. This chain connects TRBV5-4 to TRBJ2-1, with TRBD2 identical over 8 bases. V lost 4 bases and J lost 9; bases outside the gene matches: 21. Germline lookup yields CDR1 SGHNT and CDR2 YYREEE (reference sequence). The CDR3 length is 18 residues. The CDR3 DNA is TGTGCCAGCAGCCGCTCCAGCGGGGGCTCAGGAATTGGGGTTGAGCAGTTCTTC. It specifies CASSRSSGGSGIGVEQFF.

This chain joins TRBV10-3 and TRBJ2-4, with unresolved D. CDR3 length equals 12 residues. Germline V gene lookup returns CDR1 ENHRY and CDR2 SYGVKD. V shed 10 bases and J shed 2 bases, with 9 bases lying between them. The CDR3: CATRESKNIQYF. The CDR3 region has the DNA TGTGCCACCCGAGAGTCCAAAAACATTCAGTACTTC.

This chain links TRBV4-1 with TRBJ2-5; D gene ambiguous. The CDR3 has 13 amino acids. Germline assignment: CDR1 MGHRA and CDR2 YSYEKL. V gave up 0 bases and J gave up 7 bases, with 9 bases separating them. In nucleotides, the CDR3 is TGCGCCAGCAGCCAAGACTTGCCTGGGACCCAGTACTTC. As protein: CASSQDLPGTQYF.

V and J are TRBV19 and TRBJ2-1; D perhaps matches TRBD1 (6 bases). The CDR3 spans 17 residues. Trimming removed 6 bases at V and 6 bases at J, with 24 bases between. Germline CDR1 LNHDA, CDR2 SQIVND (reference sequence). CDR3 protein: CASSATEQGSGRNEQFF. The CDR3 nucleotides read TGTGCCAGTAGCGCAACAGAACAGGGTTCGGGGCGCAATGAGCAGTTCTTC.